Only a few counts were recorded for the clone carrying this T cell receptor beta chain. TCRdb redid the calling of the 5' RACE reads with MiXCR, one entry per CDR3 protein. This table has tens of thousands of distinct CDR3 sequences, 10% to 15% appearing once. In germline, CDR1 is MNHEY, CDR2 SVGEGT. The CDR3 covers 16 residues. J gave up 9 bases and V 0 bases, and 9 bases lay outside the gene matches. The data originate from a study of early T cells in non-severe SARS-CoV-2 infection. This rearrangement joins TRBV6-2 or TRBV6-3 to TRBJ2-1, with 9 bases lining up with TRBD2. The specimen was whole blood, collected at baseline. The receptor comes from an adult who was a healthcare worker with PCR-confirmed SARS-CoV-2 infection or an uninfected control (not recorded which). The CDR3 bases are TGTGCCAGCAGTTACTCGATTGCGGCGGGGGGGCCTGAGCAGTTCTTC. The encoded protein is CASSYSIAAGGPEQFF.